This T cell receptor beta chain comes out of a study of beta chain features in type 1 diabetes. General study results and limits: When Type 1 diabetes patients were examined, their TCRB CDR3s proved moderately but significantly shorter in all four CD4+ subsets. The study notes PCR might favor shorter templates equally in patients and controls.

The entirety of the isolated RNA underwent reverse transcription, so expressed TCRB transcripts were sequenced. The protocol was immunoSEQ multiplex PCR, while the TCRdb copy is restricted to in-frame clones and leaves out a portion. The sample has approximately 380,000 clones, roughly 15% seen once. The CDR3 loop spans 14 amino acids. V lost 3 bases to trimming and J lost 2 bases; unmatched junction nucleotides: 3. Looked up from germline, CDR1 is SQVTM and CDR2 is ANQGSEA. Central memory, naive, regulatory and stem cell-like memory CD4+ cells were sorted by CD45RO/CCR7/CD25/CD127/CD95/CD27. Concerning this clone itself: Antigen: not known.

Sequencing was done on a sample of naive CD4+ T cells from blood. The sequence was obtained from a woman between 18 and 29 years old in good health. This rearrangement joins TRBV29-1 to TRBJ2-7, with TRBD1 matching 11 bases. The CDR3 reads CSVEPGQGAYEQYF. The CDR3 DNA reads TGCAGCGTTGAGCCGGGACAGGGGGCCTACGAGCAGTACTTC.